This entry lists 8 T cell receptor beta chains sequenced from one sample in a study of T-cell reconstitution after alpha-beta-depleted transplantation in children. During its preparation, the TCRbeta library received unique molecular identifiers. TCRdb reprocessed the PCR reads via MiXCR and lists one record per CDR3 protein. The table shows 350,000 to 400,000 distinct CDR3 sequences, with just over 20% occurring only once. The source was PBMCs from the stem cell graft donor, collected from the stem cell graft. The receptors stem from a human donor who donated a stem cell graft to a child with acute myeloid leukemia.

The chain employs TRBV24-1 and TRBJ2-1; D remains ambiguous. CDR1 is KGHDR, CDR2 SFDVKD, per germline. The V end was cut by 12 bases, the J end by 5 bases, with 13 bases between. The CDR3 has 12 residues. The CDR3: CAPTGSHNEQFF. The CDR3 DNA follows: TGTGCCCCGACTGGGTCCCACAATGAGCAGTTCTTC.

This clonotype has more than one count but fewer than ten. The J gene is TRBJ1-1, the V gene TRBV4-3; D remains ambiguous. The CDR3 is 15 amino acids. From germline, CDR1 is LGHNA and CDR2 YSLEER. V lost 0 bases to trimming and J lost 0 bases, with 8 bases between them. The CDR3 is CASSQEGRLNTEAFF. CDR3 sequence (DNA): TGCGCCAGCAGCCAAGAGGGCAGATTGAACACTGAAGCTTTCTTT.

This clonotype has only a few counts. The chain couples TRBV20-1 to TRBJ2-6; 8 bases line up with TRBD2. This CDR3 comprises 17 residues. V lost 6 bases to trimming and J lost 0 bases; unmatched junction nucleotides: 10. CDR1 and CDR2 from the germline V gene are DFQATT and SNEGSKA (reference sequence). The CDR3 protein is CSAPVAGGPSGANVLTF. In nucleotides, the CDR3 is TGCAGTGCGCCGGTTGCGGGAGGTCCCTCTGGGGCCAACGTCCTGACTTTC.

This clonotype was seen at least ten times. The rearrangement joins TRBV20-1 to TRBJ2-3, with D perhaps TRBD2 (6 bases). Between the trimmed V and J ends, which lost 0 bases and 1 base, there was a span of 11 bases. CDR3 length: 15 residues. The germline V gene has CDR1 DFQATT and CDR2 SNEGSKA (reference sequence). The CDR3 nucleotides are TGCAGTGCTAGAGATGCGGCTAGCGGCACAGATACGCAGTATTTT. Translation gives CSARDAASGTDTQYF.

V gene TRBV12-3 or TRBV12-4 combines with J gene TRBJ1-1, with 9 bases matching TRBD1. J was trimmed by 3 bases and V by 6 bases; bases with no gene match: 8. The CDR3 extends over 15 amino acids. CDR3 protein: CASRRDRATYTEAFF. The CDR3 nucleotides read TGTGCCAGCAGAAGGGACAGGGCCACGTACACTGAAGCTTTCTTT.

This clonotype was seen many times. This chain links TRBV7-2 with TRBJ2-1; 13 bases are a match to TRBD2. Germline V gene data show CDR1 as SGHTA and CDR2 as FQGNSA. Trimming removed 1 base from V and 8 bases from J; junction bases left unmatched: 2. The CDR3 length is 15 residues. CDR3 sequence (DNA): TGTGCCAGCAGCTTAGGACTAGCGGGAGGATATGAGCAGTTCTTC. Amino acids: CASSLGLAGGYEQFF.

This clonotype was observed at least ten times. V and J are TRBV24-1 and TRBJ2-1, with 10 bases matching TRBD1. The germline gives CDR1 KGHDR, CDR2 SFDVKD. V was clipped by 8 bases and J by 7 bases; unmatched bases: 10. The CDR3 has 15 residues. The CDR3: CATKGQGPEANEQFF. CDR3 in DNA: TGTGCCACCAAGGGACAGGGGCCTGAGGCGAATGAGCAGTTCTTC.

V usage is TRBV6-5 and J usage is TRBJ2-1; 7 bases agree with TRBD2. This CDR3 has 18 amino acids. The V segment lost 2 bases and the J segment 2 bases; nucleotides outside the gene matches: 12. CDR1 is MNHEY and CDR2 is SVGAGI in the germline V gene. CDR3 nucleotide sequence: TGTGCCAGCAGTTACGAGGGGCGGCCCGGGACTACCTACAATGAGCAGTTCTTC. Protein: CASSYEGRPGTTYNEQFF.